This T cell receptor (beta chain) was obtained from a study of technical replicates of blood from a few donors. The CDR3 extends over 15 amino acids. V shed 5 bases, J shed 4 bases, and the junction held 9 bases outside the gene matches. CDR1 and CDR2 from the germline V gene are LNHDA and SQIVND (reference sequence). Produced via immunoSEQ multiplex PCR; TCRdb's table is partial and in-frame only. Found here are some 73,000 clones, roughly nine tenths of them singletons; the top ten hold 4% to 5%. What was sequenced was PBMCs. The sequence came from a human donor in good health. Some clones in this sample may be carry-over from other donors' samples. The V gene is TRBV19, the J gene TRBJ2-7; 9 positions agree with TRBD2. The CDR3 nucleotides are TGTGCCAGTAGTTCATTAGCGGGAGCACTGTACGAGCAGTACTTC. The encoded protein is CASSSLAGALYEQYF.